This entry describes one TCR beta chain. The antigen is unknown. Profiled with immunoSEQ multiplex PCR; TCRdb holds only in-frame clones, not every one. The sample lists approximately 89,000 clones; roughly 90% were seen once. The data were obtained in a study of T cell responses to AZD1222 COVID-19 vaccine. V lost 3 bases and J lost 4, with 17 bases in between. Germline V gives CDR1 MDHEN, CDR2 SYDVKM. This CDR3 is 16 amino acids long. General observations from the study: Epitopes outside B.1.351 and B.1.1.7 mutated regions reportedly drew nearly half of spike TCRs. No day 14 peak samples; only post-peak repertoires were characterized.

This TCR derives from an adult in good health. This chain links TRBV28 with TRBJ2-3; D could derive from TRBD1 or TRBD2 (5 bases each). The material was peripheral blood, obtained on day 0 of AZD1222 vaccination. CDR3: CASSFFGSGLPDTQYF. For the CDR3, the DNA is TGTGCCAGCAGTTTCTTTGGATCGGGGCTACCAGATACGCAGTATTTT.